This TCR beta chain was retrieved from a study of T cells in Graves' hyperthyroidism and ophthalmopathy. Study-level findings and limits: In blood, most of the thyroid clonotypes expanded above 0.001 were also present.

Patients having uncontrolled infection, another autoimmune disease, pregnancy or lactation were not included. Germline V CDR1 and CDR2: SEHNR, FQNEAQ (reference sequence). The CDR3 has 13 amino acids. Trimming removed 4 bases from V and 7 bases from J, with 11 bases in between. As to this clonotype: Its antigen is as yet unknown.

The investigators amplified TCR beta CDR3 regions from RNA transcripts. TCR CDR3 regions were first amplified by RT-PCR with HTBI primers. TCRdb redid the calling of the multiplex PCR reads with MiXCR, one entry per CDR3 protein. The table includes about 570,000 distinct CDR3 sequences, roughly 46% detected once. The TCR sequence derives from an adult woman with Graves' disease, either hyperthyroidism or ophthalmopathy (not recorded which). J is TRBJ1-5 and V is TRBV7-9; no reliable D call. The sample comprised peripheral blood or thyroid tissue (not recorded which). CDR3 residues: CASSSDPIQPQHF. Written as DNA, the CDR3 is TGTGCCAGCAGCTCTGACCCAATACAGCCCCAGCATTTT.